This record covers a single T cell receptor beta chain. The entry originates in a study of Ad26.COV2.S vaccination and SARS-CoV-2 variants. Libraries were prepared by immunoSEQ multiplex PCR; TCRdb keeps only in-frame clonotypes and omits some of them. The repertoire holds about 420,000 clones, with around 87% as singletons. The treatment is: 15 to 20 received Ad26.COV2.S at low or high dose, single or two shots; 5 received placebo; per-sample allocation not given. Repertoires come from day 63 after the first vaccine or placebo injection. The CDR3 totals 15 residues. V was clipped by 7 bases and J by 3 bases; unmatched bases: 9. Germline CDR1 LNHDA, CDR2 SQIVND (reference sequence).

Sequenced here: peripheral blood, sampled in a trial of Ad26.COV2.S vaccine versus placebo. The TCR originated in a person between 18 and 59 years old who received the Ad26.COV2.S COVID-19 vaccine or a placebo. The J gene is TRBJ2-7, the V gene TRBV19; 10 positions match TRBD1. The CDR3 DNA is TGTGCCAGTAAAGTGACAGGGGGCGATTTCTACGAGCAGTACTTC. Encoded protein: CASKVTGGDFYEQYF.